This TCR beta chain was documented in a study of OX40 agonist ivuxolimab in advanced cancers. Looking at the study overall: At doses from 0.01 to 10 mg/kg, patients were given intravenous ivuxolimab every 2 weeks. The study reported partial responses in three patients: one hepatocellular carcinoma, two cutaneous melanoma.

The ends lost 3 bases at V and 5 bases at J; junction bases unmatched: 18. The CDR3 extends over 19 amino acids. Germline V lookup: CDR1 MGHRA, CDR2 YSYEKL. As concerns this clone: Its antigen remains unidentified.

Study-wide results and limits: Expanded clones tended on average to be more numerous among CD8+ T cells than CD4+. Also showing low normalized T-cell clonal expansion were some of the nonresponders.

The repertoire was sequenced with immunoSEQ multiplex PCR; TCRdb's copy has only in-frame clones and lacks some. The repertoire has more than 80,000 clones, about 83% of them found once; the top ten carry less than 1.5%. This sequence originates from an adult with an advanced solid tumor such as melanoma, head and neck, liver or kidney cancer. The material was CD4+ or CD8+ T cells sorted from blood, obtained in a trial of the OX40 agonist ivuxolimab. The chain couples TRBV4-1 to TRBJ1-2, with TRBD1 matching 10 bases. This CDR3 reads CASSHDPRDRGSPQYGYTF. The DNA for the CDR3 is TGCGCCAGCAGCCACGACCCCCGGGACAGGGGTTCTCCACAATATGGCTACACCTTC.